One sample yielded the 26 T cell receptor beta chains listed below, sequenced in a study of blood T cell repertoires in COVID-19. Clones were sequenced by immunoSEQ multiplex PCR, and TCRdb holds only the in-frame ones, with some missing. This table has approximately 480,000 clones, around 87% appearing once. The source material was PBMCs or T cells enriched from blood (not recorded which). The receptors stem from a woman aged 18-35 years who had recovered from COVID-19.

The CDR3: CASRRGYLNTEAFF. The CDR3 DNA reads as TGTGCCAGCAGAAGGGGCTATTTGAACACTGAAGCTTTCTTT. The chain joins TRBV2 to TRBJ1-1; D possibly corresponds to TRBD1 (5 bases). Germline loops: CDR1 SNHLY, CDR2 FYNNEI. The CDR3 length is 14 residues. V was cut by 6 bases and J by 0 bases, with 11 bases left in between.

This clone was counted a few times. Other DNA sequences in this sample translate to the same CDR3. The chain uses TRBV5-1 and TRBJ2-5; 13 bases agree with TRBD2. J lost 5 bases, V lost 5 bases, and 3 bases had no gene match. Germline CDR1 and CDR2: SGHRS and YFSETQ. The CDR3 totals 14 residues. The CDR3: CASSPGLAGETQYF. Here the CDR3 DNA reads TGCGCCAGCAGTCCGGGACTAGCGGGGGAGACCCAGTACTTC. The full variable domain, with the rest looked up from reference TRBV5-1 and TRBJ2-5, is KAGVTQTPRYLIKTRGQQVTLSCSPISGHRSVSWYQQTPGQGLQFLFEYFSETQRNKGNFPGRFSGRQFSNSRSEMNVSTLELGDSALYLCASSPGLAGETQYFGPGTRLLVL.

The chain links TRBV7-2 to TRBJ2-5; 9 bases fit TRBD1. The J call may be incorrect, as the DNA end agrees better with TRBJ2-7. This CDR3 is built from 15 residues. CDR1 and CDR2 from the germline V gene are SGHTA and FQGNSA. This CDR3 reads CASSPRTGATYEQYF. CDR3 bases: TGTGCCAGCAGCCCTCGGACAGGGGCGACCTACGAGCAGTACTTC.

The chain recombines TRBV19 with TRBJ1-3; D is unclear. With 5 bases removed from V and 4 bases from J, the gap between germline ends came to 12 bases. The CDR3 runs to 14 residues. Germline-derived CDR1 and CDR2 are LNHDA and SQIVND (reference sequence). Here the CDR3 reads CASSPRVEGNTIYF. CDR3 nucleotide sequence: TGTGCCAGTAGTCCTCGGGTAGAAGGAAACACCATATATTTT. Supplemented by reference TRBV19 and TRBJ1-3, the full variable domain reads DGGITQSPKYLFRKEGQNVTLSCEQNLNHDAMYWYRQDPGQGLRLIYYSQIVNDFQKGDIAEGYSVSREKKESFPLTVTSAQKNPTAFYLCASSPRVEGNTIYFGEGSWLTVV.

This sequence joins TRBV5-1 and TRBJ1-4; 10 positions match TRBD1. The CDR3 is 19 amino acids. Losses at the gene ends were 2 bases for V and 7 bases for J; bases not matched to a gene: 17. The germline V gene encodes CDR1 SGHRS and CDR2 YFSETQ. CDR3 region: CASSFAPTGGEGSGEKLFF. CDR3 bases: TGCGCCAGCAGCTTTGCCCCGACAGGGGGCGAAGGAAGTGGTGAAAAACTGTTTTTT.

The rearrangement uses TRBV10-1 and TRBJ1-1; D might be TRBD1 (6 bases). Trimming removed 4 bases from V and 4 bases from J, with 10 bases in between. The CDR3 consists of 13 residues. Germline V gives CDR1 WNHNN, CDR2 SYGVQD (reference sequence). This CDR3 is CASSGQVSTEAFF. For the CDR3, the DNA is TGCGCCAGCAGTGGACAGGTTTCCACTGAAGCTTTCTTT.

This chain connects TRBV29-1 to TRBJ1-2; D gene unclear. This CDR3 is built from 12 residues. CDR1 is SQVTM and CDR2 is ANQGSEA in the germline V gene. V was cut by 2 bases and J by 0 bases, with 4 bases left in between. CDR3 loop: CSVESSNYGYTF. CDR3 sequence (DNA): TGCAGCGTTGAATCATCTAACTATGGCTACACCTTC.

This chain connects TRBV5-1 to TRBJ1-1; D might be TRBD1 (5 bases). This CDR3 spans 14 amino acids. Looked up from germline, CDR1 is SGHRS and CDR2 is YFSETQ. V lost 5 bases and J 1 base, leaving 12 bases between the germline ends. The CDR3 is CASSGGSGNTEAFF. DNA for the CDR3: TGCGCCAGCAGTGGGGGGTCGGGGAACACTGAAGCTTTCTTT.

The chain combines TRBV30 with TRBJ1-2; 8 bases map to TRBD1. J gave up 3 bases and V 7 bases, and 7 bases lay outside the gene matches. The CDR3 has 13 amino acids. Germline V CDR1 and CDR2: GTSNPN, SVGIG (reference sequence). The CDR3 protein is CAFLLTGDYGYTF. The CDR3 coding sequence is TGTGCCTTCCTTCTGACAGGGGACTATGGCTACACCTTC.

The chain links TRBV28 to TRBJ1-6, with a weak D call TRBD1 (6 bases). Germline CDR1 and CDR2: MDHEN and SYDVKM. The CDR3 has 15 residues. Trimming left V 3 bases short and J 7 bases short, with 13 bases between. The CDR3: CASSFPDSPNSPLHF. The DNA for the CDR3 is TGTGCCAGCAGTTTTCCGGACAGCCCAAATTCACCCCTCCACTTT.

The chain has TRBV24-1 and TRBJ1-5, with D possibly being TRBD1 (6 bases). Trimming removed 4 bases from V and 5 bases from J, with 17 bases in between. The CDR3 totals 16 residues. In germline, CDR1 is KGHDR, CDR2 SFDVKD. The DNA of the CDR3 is TGTGCCACCAGTGACCCCCGGAGGGGGGGAGATCAGCCCCAGCATTTT. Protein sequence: CATSDPRRGGDQPQHF.

The CDR3 is CASSLTGITEAFF. DNA for the CDR3: TGCGCCAGCAGCCTGACAGGGATCACTGAAGCTTTCTTT. The chain employs TRBV5-1 and TRBJ1-1; TRBD1 agrees at 7 bases. Germline lookup yields CDR1 SGHRS and CDR2 YFSETQ. J lost 4 bases, V lost 4 bases, and 4 bases had no gene match. CDR3 length equals 13 residues.

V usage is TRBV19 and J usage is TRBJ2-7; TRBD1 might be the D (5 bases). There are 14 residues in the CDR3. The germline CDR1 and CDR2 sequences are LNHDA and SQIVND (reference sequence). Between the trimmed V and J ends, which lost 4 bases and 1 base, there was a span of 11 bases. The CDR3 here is CASSNGRESYEQYF. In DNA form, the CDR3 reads TGTGCCAGTAGTAATGGCAGGGAATCCTACGAGCAGTACTTC.

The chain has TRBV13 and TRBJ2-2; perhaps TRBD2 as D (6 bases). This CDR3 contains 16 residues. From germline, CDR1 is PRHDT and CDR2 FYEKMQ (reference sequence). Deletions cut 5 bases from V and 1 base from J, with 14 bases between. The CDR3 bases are TGTGCCAGCAGCCTTTCCGGGGGTGTGAACACCGGGGAGCTGTTTTTT. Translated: CASSLSGGVNTGELFF. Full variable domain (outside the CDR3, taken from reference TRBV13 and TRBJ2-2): AAGVIQSPRHLIKEKRETATLKCYPIPRHDTVYWYQQGPGQDPQFLISFYEKMQSDKGSIPDRFSAQQFSDYHSELNMSSLELGDSALYFCASSLSGGVNTGELFFGEGSRLTVL.

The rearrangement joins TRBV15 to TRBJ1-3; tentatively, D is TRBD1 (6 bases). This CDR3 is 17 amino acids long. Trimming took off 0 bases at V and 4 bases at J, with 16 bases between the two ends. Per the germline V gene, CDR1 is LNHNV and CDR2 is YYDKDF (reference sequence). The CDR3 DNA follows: TGTGCCACCAGCAGAGATAGCAACAGGGTGGGAGGAAACACCATATATTTT. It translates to CATSRDSNRVGGNTIYF.

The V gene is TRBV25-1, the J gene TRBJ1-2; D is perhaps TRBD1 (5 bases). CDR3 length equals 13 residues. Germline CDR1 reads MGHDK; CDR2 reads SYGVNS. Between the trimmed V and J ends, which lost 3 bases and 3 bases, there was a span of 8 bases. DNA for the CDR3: TGTGCCAGCAGTGAGGGGGACTACTATGGCTACACCTTC. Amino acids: CASSEGDYYGYTF.

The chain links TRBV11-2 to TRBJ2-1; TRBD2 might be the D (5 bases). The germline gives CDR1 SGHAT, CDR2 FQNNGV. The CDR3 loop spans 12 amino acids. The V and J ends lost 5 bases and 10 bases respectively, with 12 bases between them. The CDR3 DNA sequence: TGTGCCAGCAGCCTCGCATCGGGGGAGCAGTTCTTC. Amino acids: CASSLASGEQFF.

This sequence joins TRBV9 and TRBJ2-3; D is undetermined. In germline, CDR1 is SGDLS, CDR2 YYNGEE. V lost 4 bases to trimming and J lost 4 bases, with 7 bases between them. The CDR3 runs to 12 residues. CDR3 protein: CASSITPDTQYF. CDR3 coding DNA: TGTGCCAGCAGCATCACACCAGATACGCAGTATTTT.

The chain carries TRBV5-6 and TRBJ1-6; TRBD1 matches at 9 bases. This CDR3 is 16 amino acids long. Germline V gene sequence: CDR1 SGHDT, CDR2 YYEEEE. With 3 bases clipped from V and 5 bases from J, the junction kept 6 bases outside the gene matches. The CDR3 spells CASSWGTGSHNSPLHF. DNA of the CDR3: TGTGCCAGCAGCTGGGGGACAGGGTCCCATAATTCACCCCTCCACTTT.

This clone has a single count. CDR3 residues: CASSLSGSYEQYF. The CDR3 DNA is TGTGCCAGCAGCTTAAGCGGCTCCTACGAGCAGTACTTC. The chain couples TRBV7-9 to TRBJ2-7, with a possible D match to TRBD2 (5 bases). The CDR3 contains 13 residues. Germline CDR1 and CDR2: SEHNR and FQNEAQ (reference sequence). The V gene lost 2 bases and the J gene lost 0 bases, with 5 bases spanning the gap. The full variable domain, with the rest looked up from reference TRBV7-9 and TRBJ2-7, is DTGVSQNPRHKITKRGQNVTFRCDPISEHNRLYWYRQTLGQGPEFLTYFQNEAQLEKSRLLSDRFSAERPKGSFSTLEIQRTEQGDSAMYLCASSLSGSYEQYFGPGTRLTVT.

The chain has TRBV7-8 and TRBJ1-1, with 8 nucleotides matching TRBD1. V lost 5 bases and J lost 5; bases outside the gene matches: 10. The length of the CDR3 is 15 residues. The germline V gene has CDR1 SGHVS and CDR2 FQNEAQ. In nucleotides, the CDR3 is TGTGCCAGCAGCCGTGAGGACAGGGAAGGTACTGAAGCTTTCTTT. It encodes CASSREDREGTEAFF.

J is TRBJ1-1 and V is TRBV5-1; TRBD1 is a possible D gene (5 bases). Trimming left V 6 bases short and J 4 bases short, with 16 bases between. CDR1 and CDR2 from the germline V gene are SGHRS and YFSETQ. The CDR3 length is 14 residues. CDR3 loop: CASNTISGGTEAFF. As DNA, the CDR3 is TGCGCCAGCAATACGATATCGGGGGGCACTGAAGCTTTCTTT.

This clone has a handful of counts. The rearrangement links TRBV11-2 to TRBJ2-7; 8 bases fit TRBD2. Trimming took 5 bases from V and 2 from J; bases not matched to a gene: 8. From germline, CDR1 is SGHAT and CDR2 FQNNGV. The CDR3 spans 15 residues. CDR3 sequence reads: CASSTLRGDPYEQYF. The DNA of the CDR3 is TGTGCCAGCAGCACCCTGCGGGGGGACCCCTACGAGCAGTACTTC. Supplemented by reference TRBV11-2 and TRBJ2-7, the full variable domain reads EAGVAQSPRYKIIEKRQSVAFWCNPISGHATLYWYQQILGQGPKLLIQFQNNGVVDDSQLPKDRFSAERLKGVDSTLKIQPAKLEDSAVYLCASSTLRGDPYEQYFGPGTRLTVT.

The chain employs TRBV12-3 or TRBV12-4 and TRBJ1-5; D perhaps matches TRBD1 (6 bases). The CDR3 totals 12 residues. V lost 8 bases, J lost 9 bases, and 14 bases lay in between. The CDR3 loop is CASGGGTRPQHF. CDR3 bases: TGTGCCAGCGGGGGGGGGACACGGCCCCAGCATTTT.

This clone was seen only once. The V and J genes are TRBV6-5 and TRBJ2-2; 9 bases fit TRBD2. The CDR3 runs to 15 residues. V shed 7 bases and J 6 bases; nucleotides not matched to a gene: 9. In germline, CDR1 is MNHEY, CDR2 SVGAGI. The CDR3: CASIGASGDAGELFF. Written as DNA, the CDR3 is TGTGCCAGCATCGGTGCTAGCGGGGACGCCGGGGAGCTGTTTTTT.

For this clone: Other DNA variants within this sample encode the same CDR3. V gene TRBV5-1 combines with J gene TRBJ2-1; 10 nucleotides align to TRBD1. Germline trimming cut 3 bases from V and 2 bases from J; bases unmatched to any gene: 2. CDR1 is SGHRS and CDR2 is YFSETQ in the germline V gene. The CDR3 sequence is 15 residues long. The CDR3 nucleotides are TGCGCCAGCAGCTCGGGACAGGGGCCCTACAATGAGCAGTTCTTC. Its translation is CASSSGQGPYNEQFF. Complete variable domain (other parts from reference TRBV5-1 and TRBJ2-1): KAGVTQTPRYLIKTRGQQVTLSCSPISGHRSVSWYQQTPGQGLQFLFEYFSETQRNKGNFPGRFSGRQFSNSRSEMNVSTLELGDSALYLCASSSGQGPYNEQFFGPGTRLTVL.